The present entry profiles one TCR beta chain with its context. The germline V gene has CDR1 LGHDT and CDR2 YNNKEL (reference sequence). This CDR3 comprises 14 residues. Trimming took off 6 bases at V and 0 bases at J, with 9 bases between the two ends. The data stem from a study of blood T cell repertoires in COVID-19. Overall study context: PBMCs, B-cell-depleted T cells, or T cells were the source of the cDNA or gDNA that made up the material.

Generated by immunoSEQ multiplex PCR, the TCRdb table keeps only in-frame clones and is missing some. The repertoire includes approximately 150,000 clones, under 90% of them detected once, and around 18% sits in the top ten. Material for sequencing was PBMCs or T cells enriched from blood (not recorded which). This clonotype was sampled from a man between 60 and 75 years old who had recovered from COVID-19. The V and J genes are TRBV3-1 (or the pseudogene TRBV3-2) and TRBJ1-3, with D perhaps matching TRBD1 (5 bases). CDR3 coding DNA: TGTGCCAGCAGTTCTAGGGGCTCTGGAAACACCATATATTTT. Translated: CASSSRGSGNTIYF.